Presented here are 21 T cell receptor beta chains from one specimen sequenced in a study of blood T cell repertoires in COVID-19 (dated by TCRdb to 2020 to 2021). Preparation of the library involved the immunoSEQ multiplex PCR assay. In its TCRdb copy, this immuneACCESS table keeps in-frame sequences only and misses some clones. Where compared with another copy, unresolved V genes explain less than half of these, and the others have no known cause. The sample yields about 300,000 clones; around 84% were counted once. Approximately 1.5% of the sample belongs to the ten largest clones. Source material: peripheral blood. These receptors were taken from a human donor with COVID-19, enrolled during active disease. The donor label of this sample is uncertain.

This chain joins TRBV6-2 or TRBV6-3 and TRBJ2-1, with 9 bases aligning to TRBD2. Germline lookup yields CDR1 MNHEY and CDR2 SVGEGT. The CDR3 has 15 amino acids. The V and J ends lost 6 bases and 2 bases, in that order; junction bases with no gene match: 5. The CDR3 DNA follows: TGTGCCAGCAGCGGTAGCGGGGGCCCCTACAATGAGCAGTTCTTC. Translation: CASSGSGGPYNEQFF.

This clone has just one count. V usage is TRBV27 and J usage is TRBJ1-5; 9 bases match TRBD1. Losses at the gene ends were 3 bases for V and 2 bases for J; bases not matched to a gene: 2. The CDR3 is 15 residues long. Germline V lookup: CDR1 MNHEY, CDR2 SMNVEV (reference sequence). The CDR3 is CASSLTGGRNQPQHF. The CDR3, as DNA: TGTGCCAGCAGTTTGACAGGGGGACGCAATCAGCCCCAGCATTTT.

This clone was seen a single time. V usage is TRBV7-2 and J usage is TRBJ2-7; 8 bases fit TRBD2. Germline V lookup: CDR1 SGHTA, CDR2 FQGNSA. This CDR3 comprises 17 residues. The J segment lost 4 bases and the V segment lost 5 bases, leaving 16 bases of the junction unmatched. CDR3: CASSPPPGAGVRYEQYF. The CDR3 DNA is TGTGCCAGCAGCCCACCCCCAGGAGCGGGAGTAAGGTACGAGCAGTACTTC.

The chain links TRBV6-5 to TRBJ2-2; perhaps TRBD2 as D (5 bases). Per the germline V gene, CDR1 is MNHEY and CDR2 is SVGAGI. The length of the CDR3 is 15 residues. Trimming took 2 bases from V and 7 from J, leaving 14 bases between them. The CDR3 is CASSYSRGNGGELFF. The DNA for the CDR3 is TGTGCCAGCAGTTACAGCAGAGGGAATGGCGGGGAGCTGTTTTTT.

This clone has just one count. J is TRBJ1-5 and V is TRBV19; TRBD1 aligns across 7 bases. This CDR3 region has 15 residues. V lost 6 bases and J lost 4; bases outside the gene matches: 9. The germline V gene encodes CDR1 LNHDA and CDR2 SQIVND (reference sequence). CDR3 nucleotide sequence: TGTGCCAGTAGAAGCCCGGGGACAGAGAATCAGCCCCAGCATTTT. Translating gives CASRSPGTENQPQHF.

The J gene is TRBJ2-5, the V gene TRBV19; tentatively, D is TRBD2 (5 bases). The V and J ends lost 4 bases and 5 bases respectively, with 8 bases between them. Germline CDR1 LNHDA, CDR2 SQIVND (reference sequence). The CDR3 consists of 12 residues. The CDR3 reads CASSKERETQYF. For the CDR3, the DNA is TGTGCCAGTAGTAAGGAGCGGGAGACCCAGTACTTC.

This clone was picked up a small number of times. V usage is TRBV5-6 and J usage is TRBJ1-1; D is undetermined. The ends were cut back, 2 bases at V and 2 bases at J, with 13 bases in the middle. The CDR3 covers 15 residues. The V gene's germline CDR1 is SGHDT and CDR2 YYEEEE. The CDR3 coding sequence is TGTGCCAGCAGCTTTCTTGCAGTTCGAAACACTGAAGCTTTCTTT. Translating gives CASSFLAVRNTEAFF.

V and J are TRBV3-1 (or the pseudogene TRBV3-2) and TRBJ1-3; D not resolved. In germline, CDR1 is LGHDT, CDR2 YNNKEL (reference sequence). The CDR3 length is 14 residues. V lost 2 bases, J lost 0 bases, and 5 bases lay in between. CDR3: CASSQTYSGNTIYF. In DNA form, the CDR3 reads TGTGCCAGCAGCCAAACCTACTCTGGAAACACCATATATTTT.

The rearrangement uses TRBV5-1 and TRBJ2-3, with 7 bases fitting TRBD2. This CDR3 region has 14 residues. The V gene end was trimmed by 4 bases and the J gene end by 1 base; junction bases not matched to a gene: 3. CDR1 is SGHRS and CDR2 is YFSETQ in the germline V gene. CDR3 region: CASSVTSGTDTQYF. CDR3 coding DNA: TGCGCCAGCAGCGTTACTAGCGGCACAGATACGCAGTATTTT. Complete variable domain (other parts from reference TRBV5-1 and TRBJ2-3): KAGVTQTPRYLIKTRGQQVTLSCSPISGHRSVSWYQQTPGQGLQFLFEYFSETQRNKGNFPGRFSGRQFSNSRSEMNVSTLELGDSALYLCASSVTSGTDTQYFGPGTRLTVL.

The chain combines TRBV12-3 or TRBV12-4 with TRBJ1-1, with TRBD1 matching 8 bases. The CDR3 has 13 residues. V gave up 10 bases and J gave up 4 bases; unmatched junction bases: 8. CDR3 bases: TGTGCCATCAGGGGGCAGAGCGTCACTGAAGCTTTCTTT. Translating gives CAIRGQSVTEAFF.

The chain uses TRBV29-1 and TRBJ2-5, with D maybe TRBD1 (5 bases). The CDR3 spans 11 residues. The V gene's germline CDR1 is SQVTM and CDR2 ANQGSEA. The V end lost 7 bases, the J end lost 2 bases, and 8 bases lay between the germline ends. This CDR3 reads CSGGPQETQYF. For the CDR3, the DNA is TGCAGCGGGGGCCCACAAGAGACCCAGTACTTC.

The chain joins TRBV3-1 (or the pseudogene TRBV3-2) to TRBJ2-3; D is unclear. CDR3 length: 12 amino acids. Germline assignment: CDR1 LGHDT and CDR2 YNNKEL (reference sequence). V was clipped by 4 bases and J by 5 bases, with 7 bases between them. Here the CDR3 reads CASSRRVDTQYF. CDR3 nucleotides: TGTGCCAGCAGCCGCCGCGTAGATACGCAGTATTTT.

The chain joins TRBV2 to TRBJ1-1; D is perhaps TRBD1 (6 bases). The CDR3 consists of 13 residues. Germline assignment: CDR1 SNHLY and CDR2 FYNNEI. V gave up 8 bases and J gave up 1 base, with 11 bases separating them. The DNA of the CDR3 is TGTGCCAGCTCGAAGGGACAGAACACTGAAGCTTTCTTT. Translating it yields CASSKGQNTEAFF.

This rearrangement joins TRBV28 to TRBJ1-2; no reliable D call. Germline lookup yields CDR1 MDHEN and CDR2 SYDVKM. The ends were cut back, 3 bases at V and 8 bases at J, with 25 bases in the middle. The CDR3 runs to 17 residues. CDR3 sequence reads: CASSLAGEKVQGEGYTF. The CDR3 DNA is TGTGCCAGCAGTTTGGCTGGAGAAAAAGTACAAGGAGAGGGCTACACCTTC.

This clone was seen once. This rearrangement joins TRBV6-5 to TRBJ2-7, with D perhaps TRBD2 (5 bases). This CDR3 is 12 amino acids long. V gave up 6 bases and J gave up 9 bases, with 15 bases separating them. CDR1 and CDR2 from the germline V gene are MNHEY and SVGAGI. The CDR3 DNA reads as TGTGCCAGCAGCCAAGGACTGGGGAGGCAGTACTTC. Its translation: CASSQGLGRQYF.

The rearrangement joins TRBV7-2 to TRBJ1-5; D not resolved. Germline V gives CDR1 SGHTA, CDR2 FQGNSA. The CDR3 loop spans 13 amino acids. Trimming removed 5 bases at V and 0 bases at J, with 5 bases between. CDR3 nucleotide sequence: TGTGCCAGCAGCATTAATAGCAATCAGCCCCAGCATTTT. The encoded protein is CASSINSNQPQHF.

The chain combines TRBV6-2 or TRBV6-3 with TRBJ1-5; possible D gene TRBD1, 5 bases. CDR3 length: 16 amino acids. The V and J ends lost 1 base and 2 bases respectively, with 12 bases between them. Per germline, CDR1 MNHEY and CDR2 SVGEGT. The CDR3, as DNA: TGTGCCAGCAGTTACTGGGGGGGTGTCGGCAATCAGCCCCAGCATTTT. Its protein is CASSYWGGVGNQPQHF.

The CDR3 nucleotides are TGTGCCAGCAGCTTAGTTTCACAGTACACTGAAGCTTTCTTT. Protein product: CASSLVSQYTEAFF. This chain links TRBV7-8 with TRBJ1-1; no clear D gene. CDR1 SGHVS and CDR2 FQNEAQ come from the germline V gene. The germline V and J ends were trimmed by 1 base and 3 bases, with 9 bases remaining between them. The CDR3 is 14 amino acids.

The chain is built from TRBV4-3 and TRBJ1-1; possible D gene TRBD1, 6 bases. Germline V lookup: CDR1 LGHNA, CDR2 YSLEER. Deletions cut 0 bases from V and 4 bases from J, with 9 bases between. The CDR3 is made up of 14 amino acids. CDR3 coding DNA: TGCGCCAGCAGCCAAGAAGGGACAATCACTGAAGCTTTCTTT. It translates to CASSQEGTITEAFF.

The rearrangement links TRBV19 to TRBJ1-2; 7 bases are a match to TRBD1. This CDR3 has 15 amino acids. V lost 2 bases to trimming and J lost 9 bases; unmatched junction nucleotides: 12. CDR1 and CDR2 from the germline V gene are LNHDA and SQIVND (reference sequence). CDR3 DNA: TGTGCCAGTAGTATAAGGGGGACAGACGATGAAAGCTACACCTTC. Its protein product is CASSIRGTDDESYTF. The variable domain in full, completed from reference TRBV19 and TRBJ1-2, reads DGGITQSPKYLFRKEGQNVTLSCEQNLNHDAMYWYRQDPGQGLRLIYYSQIVNDFQKGDIAEGYSVSREKKESFPLTVTSAQKNPTAFYLCASSIRGTDDESYTFGSGTRLTVV.

The chain carries TRBV30 and TRBJ2-7; a possible D gene is TRBD2 (6 bases). The germline V gene encodes CDR1 GTSNPN and CDR2 SVGIG (reference sequence). The V end lost 4 bases, the J end lost 2 bases, and 12 bases lay between the germline ends. The CDR3 totals 13 residues. CDR3 DNA: TGTGCCTGGACCCGGGGGAACCCCTACGAGCAGTACTTC. This translates into CAWTRGNPYEQYF.